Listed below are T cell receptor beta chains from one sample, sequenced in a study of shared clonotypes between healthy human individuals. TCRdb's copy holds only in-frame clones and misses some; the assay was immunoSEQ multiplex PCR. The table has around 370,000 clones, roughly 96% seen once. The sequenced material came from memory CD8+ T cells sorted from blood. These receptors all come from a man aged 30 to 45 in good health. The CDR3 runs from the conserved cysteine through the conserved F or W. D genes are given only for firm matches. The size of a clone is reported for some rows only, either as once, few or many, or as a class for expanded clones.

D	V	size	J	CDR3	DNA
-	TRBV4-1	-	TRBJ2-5	CASSQEPRIETQYF	TGCGCCAGCAGCCAAGAACCGCGAATAGAGACCCAGTACTTC
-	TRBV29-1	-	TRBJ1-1	CSGGPRRNTEAFF	TGCAGCGGGGGGCCTAGGCGGAACACTGAAGCTTTCTTT
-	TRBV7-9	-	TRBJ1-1	CASSSRVRNEAFF	TGTGCCAGCAGCTCAAGGGTAAGGAATGAAGCTTTCTTT
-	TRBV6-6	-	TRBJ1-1	CASSYLGNTEAFF	TGTGCCAGCAGTTACCTTGGGAACACTGAAGCTTTCTTT
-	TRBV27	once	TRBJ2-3	CASSPLLLYADTQYF	TGTGCCAGCAGTCCCTTATTGTTGTACGCAGATACGCAGTATTTT
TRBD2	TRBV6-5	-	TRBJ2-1	CASSYRTSGSNEQFF	TGTGCCAGCAGTTACCGGACTAGCGGGAGCAATGAGCAGTTCTTC
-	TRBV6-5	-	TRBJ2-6	CATRLGGSGANVLTF	TGTGCCACCAGGTTGGGTGGCTCTGGGGCCAACGTCCTGACTTTC
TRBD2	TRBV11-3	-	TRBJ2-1	CASSPGLAGGMIYNEQFF	TGTGCCAGCAGCCCAGGACTAGCGGGAGGGATGATCTACAATGAGCAGTTCTTC
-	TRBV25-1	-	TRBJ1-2	CASSEYTGTAQNYGYTF	TGTGCCAGCAGTGAATATACGGGGACGGCTCAAAACTATGGCTACACCTTC
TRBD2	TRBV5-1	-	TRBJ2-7	CASSLRFGGRVYEQYF	TGCGCCAGCAGCTTGAGGTTTGGAGGGAGGGTATACGAGCAGTACTTC
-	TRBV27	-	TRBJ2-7	CASSAGSSYEQYF	TGTGCCAGCAGTGCGGGCAGTTCCTACGAGCAGTACTTC
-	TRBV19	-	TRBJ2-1	CASSPQAPSSHNEQFF	TGTGCCAGTAGTCCCCAGGCCCCTAGTTCCCACAATGAGCAGTTCTTC
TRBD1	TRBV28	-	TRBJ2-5	CASSLTGGQETQYF	TGTGCCAGCAGTTTGACAGGGGGGCAAGAGACCCAGTACTTC
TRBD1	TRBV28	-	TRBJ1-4	CASSLVPPTGRSTNEKLFF	TGTGCCAGCAGTTTGGTGCCCCCGACAGGGCGCTCAACTAATGAAAAACTGTTTTTT
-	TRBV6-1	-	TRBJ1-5	CASTYSSSQPQHF	TGTGCCAGCACTTATTCGTCCAGTCAGCCCCAGCATTTT
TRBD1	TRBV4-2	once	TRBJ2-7	CASSQEGQGTPYEQYF	TGTGCCAGCAGCCAAGAAGGACAGGGGACCCCCTACGAGCAGTACTTC
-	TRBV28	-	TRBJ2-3	CASSGRGARDTQYF	TGTGCCAGCAGTGGCCGGGGGGCCAGGGATACGCAGTATTTT
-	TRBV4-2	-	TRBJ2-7	CASSQEYYSYEQYF	TGTGCCAGCAGCCAAGAGTACTACTCCTACGAGCAGTACTTC
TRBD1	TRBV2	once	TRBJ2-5	CAFGGQGDQETQYF	TGTGCCTTTGGGGGACAGGGGGACCAAGAGACCCAGTACTTC
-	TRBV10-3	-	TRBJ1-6	CAISERQEWNSPLHF	TGTGCCATCAGTGAGCGGCAGGAGTGGAATTCACCCCTCCACTTT
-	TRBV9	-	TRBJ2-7	CASSPHTDASYEQYF	TGTGCCAGCAGCCCACACACCGACGCATCCTACGAGCAGTACTTC
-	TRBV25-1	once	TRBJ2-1	CASSENWGSSSYNEQFF	TGTGCCAGCAGTGAAAACTGGGGGTCAAGCTCCTACAATGAGCAGTTCTTC
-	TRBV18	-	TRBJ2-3	CASSPGTRTDTQYF	TGTGCCAGCTCACCCGGGACCCGCACAGATACGCAGTATTTT
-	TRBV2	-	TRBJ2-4	CASNSYKNIQYF	TGTGCCAGCAACAGCTACAAAAACATTCAGTACTTC
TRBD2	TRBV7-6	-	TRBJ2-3	CASSLTGLAFDTQYF	TGTGCCAGCAGCTTAACCGGACTAGCCTTTGATACGCAGTATTTT
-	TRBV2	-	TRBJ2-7	CASKISYEQYF	TGTGCCAGCAAGATTTCCTACGAGCAGTACTTC
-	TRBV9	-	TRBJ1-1	CASTEIPGVTEAFF	TGTGCCAGCACCGAAATCCCCGGGGTGACTGAAGCTTTCTTT
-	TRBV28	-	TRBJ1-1	CATGAWDTEAFF	TGTGCCACAGGGGCTTGGGACACTGAAGCTTTCTTT
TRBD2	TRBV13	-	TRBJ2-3	CASSAPLAGARTDTQYF	TGTGCCAGCAGCGCTCCACTAGCGGGAGCCCGCACAGATACGCAGTATTTT
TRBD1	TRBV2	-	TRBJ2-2	CASEGRQGRTGELFF	TGTGCCAGCGAGGGAAGACAGGGAAGGACCGGGGAGCTGTTTTTT
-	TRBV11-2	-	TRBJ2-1	CASSLFEKDGQFF	TGTGCCAGCAGCTTATTCGAAAAGGACGGGCAGTTCTTC
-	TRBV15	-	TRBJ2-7	CATSRLQGLTYEQYF	TGTGCCACCAGCAGATTACAGGGCCTGACCTACGAGCAGTACTTC
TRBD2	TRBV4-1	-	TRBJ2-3	CASSQGLAGGYSLTDTQYF	TGCGCCAGCAGCCAAGGACTAGCGGGAGGGTACAGTCTCACAGATACGCAGTATTTT
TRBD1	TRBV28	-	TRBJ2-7	CASSLGTGLYEQYF	TGTGCCAGCAGTTTAGGGACAGGTCTCTACGAGCAGTACTTC
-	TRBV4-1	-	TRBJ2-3	CASSQSRNPGDTQYF	TGCGCCAGCAGCCAGTCCCGGAACCCCGGAGATACGCAGTATTTT
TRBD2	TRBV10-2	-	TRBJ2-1	CASSGGGSSYNEQFF	TGCGCCAGCAGTGGGGGCGGGAGCTCCTACAATGAGCAGTTCTTC
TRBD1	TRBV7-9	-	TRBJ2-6	CASSSSRDSLISGANVLTF	TGTGCCAGCAGCTCAAGCCGGGACAGCCTTATCTCTGGGGCCAACGTCCTGACTTTC
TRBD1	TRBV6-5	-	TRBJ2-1	CASRRRDRDNEQFF	TGTGCCAGCAGACGCCGGGACAGGGACAATGAGCAGTTCTTC
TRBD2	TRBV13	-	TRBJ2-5	CASSLVRGGPRTQYF	TGTGCCAGCAGCTTAGTGCGGGGAGGGCCGAGGACCCAGTACTTC
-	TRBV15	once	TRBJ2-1	CATSRVGEPSYNEQFF	TGTGCCACCAGCAGAGTTGGGGAGCCCTCCTACAATGAGCAGTTCTTC
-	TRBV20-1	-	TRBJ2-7	CSAHKFDEQYF	TGCAGTGCTCACAAATTTGACGAGCAGTACTTC
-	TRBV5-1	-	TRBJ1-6	CASSLRVGENSPLHF	TGCGCCAGCAGCTTACGGGTGGGGGAAAATTCACCCCTCCACTTT
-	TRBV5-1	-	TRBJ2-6	CASSLAGVSGANVLTF	TGCGCCAGCAGCTTGGCGGGAGTATCTGGGGCCAACGTCCTGACTTTC
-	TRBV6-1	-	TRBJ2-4	CASSVDPTTVQYF	TGTGCCAGCAGTGTTGACCCCACAACGGTTCAGTACTTC